Sequencing of this T cell receptor beta chain was carried out in a study (dated by TCRdb to between 2021 and 2024). What the study reported, not specific to this receptor: Further investigation, including longitudinal sampling and assessment of a control group, is stated by the authors to be required.

The cysteine opens and the phenylalanine closes a CDR3 of 13 amino acids. Just CDR3 DNA is preserved here, 39 bases in frame from base 1. In the germline V gene, CDR1 corresponds to MDHEN and CDR2 to SYDVKM. V and J are trimmed by 10 bases and 6 bases, and the gene matches miss 9 bases of the junction. Survey-level sequencing on the immunoSEQ platform was used to profile the TCR beta chain repertoires. The authors processed their data as follows. Repertoire diversity was quantified as the inverse Simpson index, and CDR3 amino acid length spectratypes and V-J pairing frequencies were compared. TCR beta CDR3 sequences were matched against VDJdb to annotate clonotypes specific to SARS-CoV-2, CMV, influenza A and EBV. TCRdb's version of the immuneACCESS table is confined to in-frame rearrangements and falls short of the full clone set. An unresolved V gene accounts for under half of the shortfall where checked; the remainder is of unknown origin. V and J calls and clone size follow that table, whereas D and trimming were derived from the DNA. The sample table holds about 50,000 clones, of which more than 85% were seen once. The top ten hold 9.5% to 12% of the sample.

For TCR beta sequencing, genomic DNA was taken from unsorted PBMCs, and those PBMCs had been isolated from peripheral blood. As concerns this clone: It has no known antigen specificity. Nothing much larger sits one base from this clone, and base qualities are not available.

The rearrangement joined TRBV28 to TRBJ1-5; 7 central bases correspond to TRBD1. This receptor was taken from a man in his forties with rheumatoid arthritis. Input material: PBMCs. The CDR3 has the sequence CATLPQGTQPQHF. Read as DNA, the sequence is TGTGCCACCCTCCCACAGGGGACTCAGCCCCAGCATTTT.